This T cell receptor beta chain was identified during a study of post-analysis software for immune sequencing data (dated by TCRdb to the mid-2010s). Concerning the study at large: Recorded disease courses included relapsing-remitting, secondary progressive and progressive-relapsing multiple sclerosis, with some patients lacking subtype annotation. The patient repertoires were set against eleven to twelve previously published healthy control repertoires from donors whose ages ranged from roughly 6 to 27 years. A subset of samples was prepared in parallel using single-end sample barcoding, then pooled and co-amplified after Illumina adapter ligation.

Only one count was recorded for this clonotype. Its antigen specificity is not known. Base quality data are lacking; no much larger clone is found one base away. Reading the germline V gene (reference sequence) gives CDR1 MNHEY and CDR2 SMNVEV. Measured from the cysteine to the phenylalanine, the CDR3 is 15 residues long. The DNA shown is the 45-base CDR3, in frame from base 1. Trimming removed 2 bases from V and 0 bases from J, leaving 11 bases between the germline ends. Library preparation was by PCR. The reads were generated on an Illumina HiSeq 2500. To reduce PCR and sequencing biases, unique molecular identifiers were built into the TCR beta cDNA libraries. Roughly 0.5 million cDNA molecules were obtained per 1 to 10 million input T cells, so each molecule approximated one T cell. Patient libraries were prepared and sequenced with the same protocol used for the earlier healthy control dataset. Within a given batch, samples were prepared together, multiplexed and sequenced on the same HiSeq lane. In the paper's pipeline: MIGEC handled the raw barcoded reads, throwing out single-read molecular identifier groups before consensus assembly and CDR3 extraction. Clonotype tables were post-analysed with VDJtools, normalizing diversity by down-sampling all datasets to the smallest sample size. In repertoire overlap clustering, CDR3 amino acid sequences, but not nucleotide sequences, were matched to correct batch-related cross-sample contamination. TCRdb redid the processing of the public reads, applying fastp at Q25 and MiXCR, and retained in-frame beta chains. CDR3 protein sequences are deduplicated, and each keeps its most common genes and DNA. TCRdb, not the authors, supplied the V and J calls. The sample has about 680,000 distinct CDR3 sequences on record, around 60% of them singletons. In total, the top ten clones hold roughly 10% of the sample.

To demonstrate the VDJtools post-analysis software, the study profiled TCR beta repertoires from the peripheral blood of approximately twelve young patients with multiple sclerosis. Multiple sclerosis patients were children and adolescents aged about 6 to 16 years. Here is what the overall study found, with its caveats: The control group was slightly older than the multiple sclerosis patient group. Direct clustering with F measure showed strong co-clustering of samples prepared in the same batch, prompting a batch-effect correction. Significantly higher frequencies in patients than in controls were found for roughly 5 TRBV segments, including TRBV5-6, TRBV5-1 and TRBV20-1. Normalized Chao1 diversity was significantly lower in multiple sclerosis patients than controls, suggesting substantial peripheral T-cell clonal expansion.

The clonotype originates from a girl under 10 years old with multiple sclerosis. In this chain, TRBV27 is recombined with TRBJ2-7, with the D gene too uncertain to name. Sequenced: blood. The DNA reads TGTGCCAGCAGTTTAAATTCGCCGAGCTCCTACGAGCAGTACTTC. This sequence encodes CASSLNSPSSYEQYF.